The T cell receptor (beta chain) under discussion was sequenced for a study of blood T cell repertoires in COVID-19. For the study at large: Acute and convalescent COVID-19 specimens originated in the United States, Italy and Spain.

Authors' data handling: Researchers report that nucleated cell counts were estimated from reference gene primer amplification. Using immunoSEQ multiplex PCR, the repertoire was profiled, and TCRdb retains in-frame clones only, with some absent. That table supplies the V and J calls and clone size; D and trimming were determined from the DNA. The data hold roughly 200,000 clones, with over 80% observed a single time. Seattle cases were enrolled at active infection and followed longitudinally. Per germline, CDR1 SGHNT and CDR2 YYREEE (reference sequence). The CDR3 consists of 14 residues. V gave up 4 bases and J gave up 3 bases, with 11 bases separating them.

J is TRBJ1-3 and V is TRBV5-4, with D perhaps matching TRBD1 (5 bases). The receptor was isolated from a woman in her twenties or thirties with COVID-19, enrolled during active disease. Source material: peripheral blood. This chain's CDR3 is CASSTRGVGNTIYF. The CDR3, as DNA: TGTGCCAGCAGCACCCGGGGGGTTGGAAACACCATATATTTT.